This entry lists 3 T cell receptor beta chains sequenced from one sample in a study of blood T cell repertoires in COVID-19. Generated by immunoSEQ multiplex PCR, the TCRdb table keeps only in-frame clones and is missing some. This sample has 350,000 to 450,000 clones, with 87% found just once. Sequencing was done on a sample of PBMCs or T cells enriched from blood (not recorded which). These receptors all come from a man aged 35 to 55 in a cohort exposed to, infected with or recovered from COVID-19 (not recorded which).

The rearrangement links TRBV5-1 to TRBJ2-1; 7 bases agree with TRBD2. Germline V lookup: CDR1 SGHRS, CDR2 YFSETQ. Trimming cost V 3 bases and J 4 bases; bases outside gene matches: 7. The CDR3 has 15 amino acids. The CDR3 spells CASSSRPGRYNEQFF. The CDR3, as DNA: TGCGCCAGCAGCTCGCGACCCGGGAGGTACAATGAGCAGTTCTTC.

The chain links TRBV27 to TRBJ2-2, with 8 bases identical to TRBD2. Germline CDR1 is MNHEY and CDR2 is SMNVEV (reference sequence). Trimming at V came to 5 bases and at J to 5 bases, leaving 7 bases not matched to a gene. The CDR3 sequence is 15 residues long. As DNA, the CDR3 is TGTGCCAGCAGTAGGCAGCGGGAGTTGACCGGGGAGCTGTTTTTT. Its translation: CASSRQRELTGELFF.

CDR3 coding DNA: TGTGCCAGCAGCCCCCAATTGGGTCAGCGGGACTTTAAATCCGGGGAGCTGTTTTTT. Protein product: CASSPQLGQRDFKSGELFF. This chain links TRBV3-1 (or the pseudogene TRBV3-2) with TRBJ2-2, with 7 bases matching TRBD2. Germline CDR1 reads LGHDT; CDR2 reads YNNKEL (reference sequence). The CDR3 covers 19 residues. Unmatched junction bases numbered 20, after V lost 4 bases and J lost 6 bases.